This TCR beta chain derives from a study of Ad26.COV2.S vaccination and SARS-CoV-2 variants. This clone was counted once. The antigen is undetermined. The V end lost 2 bases, the J end lost 5 bases, and 15 bases lay between the germline ends. CDR3 length: 15 amino acids. Germline V CDR1 and CDR2: SGHDN, FVKESK. Study observations and caveats: There was reportedly substantial breadth in spike-specific CD8+ and CD4+ T cell responses after vaccination. An underestimation of total T cell responses may have resulted from the TCR breadth and depth analyses. Recipients of vaccine and of placebo showed similar breadth of their non-spike TCR repertoires.

Using immunoSEQ multiplex PCR, the repertoire was profiled, and TCRdb retains in-frame clones only, with some absent. Among some 45,000 clones listed, about 80% were seen once. Sequenced material: peripheral blood, taken after recovery from COVID-19. The sequence was collected from a human donor who had recovered from COVID-19. The chain employs TRBV14 and TRBJ1-1; TRBD1 might be the D (6 bases). The CDR3 region has the DNA TGTGCCAGCAGCCAACAAAGGGGGAAAGGAACTGAAGCTTTCTTT. Amino acid sequence: CASSQQRGKGTEAFF.